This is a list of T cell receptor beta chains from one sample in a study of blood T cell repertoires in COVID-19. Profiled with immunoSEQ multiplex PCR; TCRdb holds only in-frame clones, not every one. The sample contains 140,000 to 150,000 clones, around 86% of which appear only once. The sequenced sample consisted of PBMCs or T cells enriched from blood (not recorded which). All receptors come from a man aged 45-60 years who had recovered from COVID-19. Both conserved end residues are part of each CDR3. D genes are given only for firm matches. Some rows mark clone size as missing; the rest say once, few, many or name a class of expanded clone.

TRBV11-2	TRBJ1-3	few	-	CASSLEPPGSPGNTIYF	TGTGCCAGCAGCTTAGAACCGCCGGGGAGTCCTGGAAACACCATATATTTT
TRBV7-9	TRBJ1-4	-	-	CASSPGVGNEKLFF	TGTGCCAGCAGCCCAGGGGTCGGTAATGAAAAACTGTTTTTT
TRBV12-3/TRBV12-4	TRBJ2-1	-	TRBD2	CASRTSGRGSTFF	TGTGCCAGCAGGACTAGCGGGAGGGGATCGACGTTCTTC
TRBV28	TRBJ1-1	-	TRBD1	CASNENRGLGAFF	TGTGCCAGCAACGAAAACAGGGGGCTGGGGGCTTTCTTT
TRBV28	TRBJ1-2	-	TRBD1	CASSSKTGGDYGYTF	TGTGCCAGCAGTTCAAAGACAGGGGGAGACTATGGCTACACCTTC
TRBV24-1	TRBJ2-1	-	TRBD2	CATSDFPAGVGNEQFF	TGTGCCACCAGTGATTTCCCTGCGGGAGTGGGGAATGAGCAGTTCTTC
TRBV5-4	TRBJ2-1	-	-	CASSSRTQSYNEQFF	TGTGCCAGCAGCTCCCGGACACAATCCTACAATGAGCAGTTCTTC
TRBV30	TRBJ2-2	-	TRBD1	CAWRDYEGGYFTGELFF	TGTGCCTGGAGAGACTACGAAGGGGGCTATTTCACCGGGGAGCTGTTTTTT
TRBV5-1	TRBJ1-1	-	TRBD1	CASTPRTGGFTEAFF	TGCGCCAGCACCCCTAGGACAGGGGGCTTTACTGAAGCTTTCTTT
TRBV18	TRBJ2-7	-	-	CASSQSDSYEQYF	TGTGCCAGCTCACAATCAGACAGCTACGAGCAGTACTTC
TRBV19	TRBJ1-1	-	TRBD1	CASAGQGGPEAFF	TGTGCCAGTGCGGGACAGGGAGGTCCTGAAGCTTTCTTT
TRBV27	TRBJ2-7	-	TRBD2	CASSLKETSAYEQYF	TGTGCCAGCAGTTTAAAAGAGACTAGCGCCTACGAGCAGTACTTC
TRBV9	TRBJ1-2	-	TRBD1	CASSHGTGVNYGYTF	TGTGCCAGCAGTCATGGGACAGGGGTGAACTATGGCTACACCTTC
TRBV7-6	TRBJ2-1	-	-	CASSLGLLKNNEQFF	TGTGCCAGCAGCTTGGGACTCCTGAAAAACAATGAGCAGTTCTTC
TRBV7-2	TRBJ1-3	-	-	CASSLKVIGSSGNTIYF	TGTGCCAGCAGCTTAAAGGTGATAGGGAGCTCTGGAAACACCATATATTTT
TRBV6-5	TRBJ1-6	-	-	CASSYRQVSTPLHF	TGTGCCAGCAGTTATAGACAGGTTTCGACACCCCTCCACTTT
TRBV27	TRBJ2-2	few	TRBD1	CASSFSRDRANTGELFF	TGTGCCAGCAGTTTTTCCAGAGACAGGGCGAACACCGGGGAGCTGTTTTTT
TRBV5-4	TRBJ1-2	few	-	CASNAGEGYTF	TGTGCCAGCAACGCGGGGGAGGGCTACACCTTC
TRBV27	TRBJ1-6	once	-	CASSWNRSYSPLHF	TGTGCCAGCAGTTGGAACAGATCTTATTCACCCCTCCACTTT